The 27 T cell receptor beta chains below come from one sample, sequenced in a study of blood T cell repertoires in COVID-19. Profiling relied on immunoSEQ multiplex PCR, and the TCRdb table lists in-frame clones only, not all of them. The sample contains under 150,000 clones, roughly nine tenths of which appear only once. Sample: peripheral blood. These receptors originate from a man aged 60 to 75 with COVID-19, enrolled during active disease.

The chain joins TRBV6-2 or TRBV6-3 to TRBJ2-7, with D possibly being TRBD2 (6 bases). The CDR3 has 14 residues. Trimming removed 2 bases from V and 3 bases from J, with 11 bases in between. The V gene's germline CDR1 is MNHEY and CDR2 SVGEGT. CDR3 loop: CASSYPGTGYEQYF. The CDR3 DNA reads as TGTGCCAGCAGTTACCCAGGGACTGGCTACGAGCAGTACTTC.

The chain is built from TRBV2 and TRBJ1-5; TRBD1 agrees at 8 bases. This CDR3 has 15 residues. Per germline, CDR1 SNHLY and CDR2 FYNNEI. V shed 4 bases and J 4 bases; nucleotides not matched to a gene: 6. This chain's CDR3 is CASSAQGATNQPQHF. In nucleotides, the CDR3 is TGTGCCAGCAGTGCTCAGGGGGCTACGAATCAGCCCCAGCATTTT.

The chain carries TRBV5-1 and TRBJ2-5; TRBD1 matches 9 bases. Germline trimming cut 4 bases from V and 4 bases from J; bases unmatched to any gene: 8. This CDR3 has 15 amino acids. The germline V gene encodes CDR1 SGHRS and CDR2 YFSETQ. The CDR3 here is CASSLGTGRRETQYF. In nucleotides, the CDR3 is TGCGCCAGCAGCCTAGGGACAGGGAGGCGAGAGACCCAGTACTTC.

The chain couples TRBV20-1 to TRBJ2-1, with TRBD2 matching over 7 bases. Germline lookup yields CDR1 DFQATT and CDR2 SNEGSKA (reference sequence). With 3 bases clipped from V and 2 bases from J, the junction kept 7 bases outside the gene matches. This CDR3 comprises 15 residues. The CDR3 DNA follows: TGCAGTGCTAGTTTTGGGAGGGGCCCCTACAATGAGCAGTTCTTC. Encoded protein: CSASFGRGPYNEQFF.

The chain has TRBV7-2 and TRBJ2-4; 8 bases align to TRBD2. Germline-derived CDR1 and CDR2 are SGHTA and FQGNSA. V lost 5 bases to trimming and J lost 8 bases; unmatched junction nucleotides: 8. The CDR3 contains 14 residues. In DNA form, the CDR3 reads TGTGCCAGCAGCCGCCTCCTGCGGGGGGACATTCAGTACTTC. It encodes CASSRLLRGDIQYF.

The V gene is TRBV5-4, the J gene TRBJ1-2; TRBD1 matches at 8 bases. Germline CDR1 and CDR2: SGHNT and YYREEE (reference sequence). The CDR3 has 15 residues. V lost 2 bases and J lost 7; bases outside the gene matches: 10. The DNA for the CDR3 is TGTGCCAGCAGCTTAGGGACAGGCGCCGGTGGTGGCTACACCTTC. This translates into CASSLGTGAGGGYTF.

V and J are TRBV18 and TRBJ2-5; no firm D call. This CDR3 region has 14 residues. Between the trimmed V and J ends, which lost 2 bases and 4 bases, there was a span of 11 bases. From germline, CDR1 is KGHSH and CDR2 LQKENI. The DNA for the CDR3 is TGTGCCAGCTCACCATTACGTCCGAGAGAGACCCAGTACTTC. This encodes CASSPLRPRETQYF.

The CDR3: CASSFGSVNEQYF. In DNA, the CDR3 is TGTGCCAGCAGCTTCGGGTCGGTAAACGAGCAGTACTTC. This chain links TRBV11-2 with TRBJ2-7; D is ambiguous. The germline V and J ends were trimmed by 3 bases and 5 bases, with 11 bases remaining between them. Per the germline V gene, CDR1 is SGHAT and CDR2 is FQNNGV. The length of the CDR3 is 13 residues.

The CDR3 here is CASSQEFREQYF. As DNA, the CDR3 is TGTGCCAGCAGCCAAGAATTCCGCGAGCAGTACTTC. The genes are TRBV3-1 (or the pseudogene TRBV3-2) and TRBJ2-7; no firm D call. V gave up 0 bases and J gave up 6 bases, with 6 bases separating them. Germline V gives CDR1 LGHDT, CDR2 YNNKEL (reference sequence). The CDR3 has 12 residues.

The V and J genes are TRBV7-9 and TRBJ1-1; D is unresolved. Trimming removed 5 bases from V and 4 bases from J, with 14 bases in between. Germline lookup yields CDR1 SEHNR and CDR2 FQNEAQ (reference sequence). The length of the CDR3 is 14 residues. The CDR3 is CASSVASRGTEAFF. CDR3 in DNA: TGTGCCAGCAGCGTTGCTAGCCGAGGCACTGAAGCTTTCTTT.

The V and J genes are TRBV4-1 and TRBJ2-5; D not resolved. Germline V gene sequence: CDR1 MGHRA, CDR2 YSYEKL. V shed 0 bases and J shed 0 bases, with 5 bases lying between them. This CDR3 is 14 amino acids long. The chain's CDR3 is CASSQEEYQETQYF. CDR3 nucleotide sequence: TGCGCCAGCAGCCAAGAGGAGTACCAAGAGACCCAGTACTTC.

CDR3 DNA sequence: TGTGCCAGCTCGATTAGAGGGAGCACAGATACGCAGTATTTT. Residues: CASSIRGSTDTQYF. The rearrangement uses TRBV28 and TRBJ2-3; tentative D call: TRBD2 (5 bases). The germline CDR1 and CDR2 sequences are MDHEN and SYDVKM. Trimming shortened V by 8 bases and J by 0 bases, and 12 bases separated the two germline ends. The CDR3 consists of 14 residues.

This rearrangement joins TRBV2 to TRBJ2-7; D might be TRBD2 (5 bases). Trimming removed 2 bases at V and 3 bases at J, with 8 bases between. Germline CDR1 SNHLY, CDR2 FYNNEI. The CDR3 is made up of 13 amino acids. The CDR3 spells CASSERLIYEQYF. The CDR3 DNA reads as TGTGCCAGCAGTGAAAGACTAATCTACGAGCAGTACTTC.

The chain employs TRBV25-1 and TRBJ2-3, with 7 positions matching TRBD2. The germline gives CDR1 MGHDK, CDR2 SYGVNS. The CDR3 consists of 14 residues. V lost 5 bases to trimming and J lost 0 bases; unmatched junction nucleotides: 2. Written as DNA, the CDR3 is TGTGCCAGCAGTCGGGGAGGGAGCACAGATACGCAGTATTTT. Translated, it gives CASSRGGSTDTQYF.

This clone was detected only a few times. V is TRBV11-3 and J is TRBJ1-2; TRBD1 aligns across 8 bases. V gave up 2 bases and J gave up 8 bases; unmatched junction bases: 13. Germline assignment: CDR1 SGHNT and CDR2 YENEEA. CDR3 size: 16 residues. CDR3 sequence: CASSLPLLDRVGGYTF. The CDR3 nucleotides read TGTGCCAGCAGCTTACCCCTCCTGGACAGGGTGGGGGGCTACACCTTC.

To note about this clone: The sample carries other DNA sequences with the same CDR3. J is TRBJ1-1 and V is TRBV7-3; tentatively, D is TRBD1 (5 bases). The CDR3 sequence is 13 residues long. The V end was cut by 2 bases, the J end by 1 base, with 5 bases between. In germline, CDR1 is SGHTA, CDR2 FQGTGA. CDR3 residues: CASSLDRNTEAFF. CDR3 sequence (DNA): TGTGCCAGCAGCTTAGACAGGAACACTGAAGCTTTCTTT.

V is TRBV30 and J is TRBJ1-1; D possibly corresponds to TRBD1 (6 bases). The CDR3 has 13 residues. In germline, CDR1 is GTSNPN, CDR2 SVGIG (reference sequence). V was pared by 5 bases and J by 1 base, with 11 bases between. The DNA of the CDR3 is TGTGCCTGGGACCCGGACAGGAACACTGAAGCTTTCTTT. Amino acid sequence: CAWDPDRNTEAFF.

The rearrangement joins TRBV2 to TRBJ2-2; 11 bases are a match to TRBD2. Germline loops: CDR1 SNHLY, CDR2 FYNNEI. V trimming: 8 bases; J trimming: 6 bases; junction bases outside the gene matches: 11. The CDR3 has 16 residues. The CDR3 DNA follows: TGTGCCAGCCAAAAGGGCTTAGCGGGAGGGTCCGGGGAGCTGTTTTTT. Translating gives CASQKGLAGGSGELFF.

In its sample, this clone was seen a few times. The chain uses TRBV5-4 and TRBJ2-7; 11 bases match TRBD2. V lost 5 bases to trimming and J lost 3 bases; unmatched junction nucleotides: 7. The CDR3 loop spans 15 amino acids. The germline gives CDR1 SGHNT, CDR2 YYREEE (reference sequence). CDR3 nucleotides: TGTGCCAGCAGGGCTGGGACTAGCGGAAACTACGAGCAGTACTTC. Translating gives CASRAGTSGNYEQYF. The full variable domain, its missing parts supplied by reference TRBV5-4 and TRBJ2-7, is ETGVTQSPTHLIKTRGQQVTLRCSSQSGHNTVSWYQQALGQGPQFIFQYYREEENGRGNFPPRFSGLQFPNYSSELNVNALELDDSALYLCASRAGTSGNYEQYFGPGTRLTVT.

The CDR3 DNA reads TGTGCCAGTAGTTTAGGGGGCGGGATATGGCGGAGTGAAGCTTTCTTT. This codes for CASSLGGGIWRSEAFF. The rearrangement uses TRBV19 and TRBJ1-1; 7 bases line up with TRBD1. The CDR3 totals 16 residues. From germline, CDR1 is LNHDA and CDR2 SQIVND (reference sequence). V gave up 5 bases and J gave up 7 bases; unmatched junction bases: 16.

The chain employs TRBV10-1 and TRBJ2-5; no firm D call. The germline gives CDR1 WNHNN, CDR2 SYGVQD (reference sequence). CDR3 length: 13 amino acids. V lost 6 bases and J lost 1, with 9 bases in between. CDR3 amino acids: CASSDPSQETQYF. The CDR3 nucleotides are TGCGCCAGCAGCGACCCTAGCCAAGAGACCCAGTACTTC.

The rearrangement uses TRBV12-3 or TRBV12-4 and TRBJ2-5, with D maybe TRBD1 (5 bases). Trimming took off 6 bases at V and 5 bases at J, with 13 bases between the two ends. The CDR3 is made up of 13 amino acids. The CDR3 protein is CASRPQGLETQYF. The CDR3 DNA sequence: TGTGCCAGCAGGCCCCAGGGTTTGGAGACCCAGTACTTC.

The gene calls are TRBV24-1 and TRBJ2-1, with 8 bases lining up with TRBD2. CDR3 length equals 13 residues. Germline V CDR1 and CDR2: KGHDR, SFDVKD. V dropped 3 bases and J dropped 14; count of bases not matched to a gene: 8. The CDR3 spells CATSDTNREGKFF. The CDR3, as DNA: TGTGCCACCAGTGATACTAACCGGGAGGGCAAGTTCTTC.

The CDR3 bases are TGCGCCAGCAGCCCGACGACAGGGTCGAAGACCCAGTACTTC. This gives the protein CASSPTTGSKTQYF. V is TRBV4-1 and J is TRBJ2-5; TRBD1 agrees at 7 bases. With 4 bases clipped from V and 6 bases from J, the junction kept 8 bases outside the gene matches. Germline loops: CDR1 MGHRA, CDR2 YSYEKL. CDR3 size: 14 residues.

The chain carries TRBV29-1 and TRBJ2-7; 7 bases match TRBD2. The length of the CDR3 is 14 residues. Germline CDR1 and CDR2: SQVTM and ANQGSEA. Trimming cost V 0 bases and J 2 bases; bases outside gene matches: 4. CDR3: CSVEEASGPYEQYF. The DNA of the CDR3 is TGCAGCGTTGAAGAGGCTAGCGGACCCTACGAGCAGTACTTC.

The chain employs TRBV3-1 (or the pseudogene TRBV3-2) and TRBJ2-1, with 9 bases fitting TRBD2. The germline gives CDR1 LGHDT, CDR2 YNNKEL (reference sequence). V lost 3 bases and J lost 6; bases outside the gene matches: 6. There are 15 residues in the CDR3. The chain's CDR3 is CASSHLAGVLNEQFF. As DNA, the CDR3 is TGTGCCAGCAGCCATTTAGCGGGAGTACTCAATGAGCAGTTCTTC.

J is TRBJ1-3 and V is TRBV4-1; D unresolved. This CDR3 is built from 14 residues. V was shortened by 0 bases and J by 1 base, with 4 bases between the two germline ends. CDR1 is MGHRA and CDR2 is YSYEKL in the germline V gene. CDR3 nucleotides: TGCGCCAGCAGCCAAGATAATTCTGGAAACACCATATATTTT. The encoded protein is CASSQDNSGNTIYF.